This T cell receptor beta chain emerged from a study of technical replicates of blood from several donors. V lost 0 bases to trimming and J lost 1 base, with 7 bases between them. The CDR3 sequence is 14 residues long. The V gene's germline CDR1 is SGHRS and CDR2 YFSETQ. Generated by immunoSEQ multiplex PCR, the TCRdb table keeps only in-frame clones and is missing some. The data show roughly 71,000 clones, 95% to 96% seen once. The sequence was obtained from a human donor in good health. The specimen was T cells isolated from PBMCs. V usage is TRBV5-1 and J usage is TRBJ1-1; maybe TRBD1 (6 bases). CDR3 nucleotides: TGCGCCAGCAGCTTGGGGACAGCGAACACTGAAGCTTTCTTT. It encodes CASSLGTANTEAFF.